A selection of T cell receptor beta chains follows, all from one sample in a study of cytomegalovirus exposure and HLA in healthy donors. Libraries were prepared by immunoSEQ multiplex PCR; TCRdb keeps only in-frame clonotypes and omits some of them. Here the sample spans more than 90,000 clones, about four fifths being singletons. The source material was PBMCs. The receptors stem from a human donor in good health. Both conserved end residues are part of each CDR3. A D gene is named only where the DNA matches it firmly. Where a row states a size, it is once, few, many or the class of an expanded clone; other rows omit it.

clone size	D gene	J gene	V gene	CDR3 protein	CDR3 DNA
-	-	TRBJ2-3	TRBV15	CATSGTGYSDTQYF	TGTGCCACCAGCGGTACAGGGTATTCCGATACGCAGTATTTT
-	-	TRBJ1-3	TRBV6-5	CASTHKTEYGNTIYF	TGTGCCAGCACCCATAAGACAGAGTATGGAAACACCATATATTTT
-	-	TRBJ2-1	TRBV9	CASSAQQVIRPNEQFF	TGTGCCAGCAGCGCGCAACAGGTTATTCGTCCCAATGAGCAGTTCTTC
-	TRBD2	TRBJ2-5	TRBV5-4	CASSWTSGQETQYF	TGTGCCAGCAGCTGGACTAGCGGCCAAGAGACCCAGTACTTC
-	TRBD1	TRBJ1-1	TRBV29-1	CSVVGVTTGRNTEAFF	TGCAGCGTTGTGGGGGTCACGACAGGGCGAAACACTGAAGCTTTCTTT
few	-	TRBJ1-2	TRBV6-5	CASKSQVSGGYTF	TGTGCCAGCAAAAGTCAGGTCAGCGGTGGCTACACCTTC
-	TRBD1	TRBJ2-5	TRBV6-5	CATQPSKTGSETQYF	TGTGCCACCCAACCTTCGAAGACAGGGTCCGAGACCCAGTACTTC
-	TRBD1	TRBJ2-5	TRBV5-6	CASSLGQGGSVTQYF	TGTGCCAGCAGCTTGGGACAGGGTGGATCAGTGACCCAGTACTTC
-	-	TRBJ2-2	TRBV27	CASSPRQTNTGELFF	TGTGCCAGCAGTCCTCGACAGACGAACACCGGGGAGCTGTTTTTT
-	-	TRBJ1-2	TRBV5-6	CASSFVGREGYTF	TGTGCCAGCAGCTTCGTGGGGAGGGAGGGCTACACCTTC
-	-	TRBJ1-1	TRBV18	CASSPRSGNTEAFF	TGTGCCAGCTCACCCCGGTCAGGAAACACTGAAGCTTTCTTT
-	TRBD2	TRBJ2-2	TRBV2	CASSFGLAGGNTGELFF	TGTGCCAGCAGTTTTGGACTAGCGGGGGGTAACACCGGGGAGCTGTTTTTT
-	TRBD1	TRBJ2-2	TRBV5-1	CASSPTGGGGELFF	TGCGCCAGCAGCCCGACAGGGGGCGGCGGGGAGCTGTTTTTT
-	-	TRBJ2-7	TRBV7-9	CASSPGGRGQYF	TGTGCCAGCAGCCCCGGAGGGCGCGGGCAGTACTTC
-	-	TRBJ1-2	TRBV5-1	CASSLEGSGSDYGYTF	TGCGCCAGCAGCTTGGAAGGTTCAGGCTCAGACTATGGCTACACCTTC
once	TRBD1	TRBJ1-1	TRBV2	CASCKDRGITEAFF	TGTGCCAGCTGCAAGGACAGGGGCATCACTGAAGCTTTCTTT
once	TRBD1	TRBJ2-1	TRBV5-4	CASSLAGTGKYNEQFF	TGTGCCAGCAGTCTGGCTGGGACAGGGAAATATAATGAGCAGTTCTTC
few	-	TRBJ2-5	TRBV5-1	CASSLFGETQYF	TGCGCCAGCAGCTTGTTCGGAGAGACCCAGTACTTC
-	-	TRBJ2-5	TRBV5-6	CASSQDYQETQYF	TGTGCCAGCAGCCAGGACTACCAAGAGACCCAGTACTTC
-	-	TRBJ1-2	TRBV2	CASSRRGVAGGYTF	TGTGCCAGCAGTCGGCGGGGTGTGGCAGGAGGCTACACCTTC
-	-	TRBJ1-4	TRBV30	CAWSLRSPEKLFF	TGTGCCTGGAGTCTCAGGTCTCCGGAAAAACTGTTTTTT
-	-	TRBJ1-2	TRBV19	CASIAAGGRDYGYTF	TGTGCCAGTATCGCAGCGGGGGGGAGAGACTATGGCTACACCTTC
-	-	TRBJ2-4	TRBV6-5	CASKPPAKNIQYF	TGTGCCAGCAAGCCCCCAGCCAAAAACATTCAGTACTTC
-	TRBD2	TRBJ2-3	TRBV18	CASSPLAGATDTQYF	TGTGCCAGCTCACCACTAGCGGGAGCAACAGATACGCAGTATTTT
-	TRBD1	TRBJ1-1	TRBV6-6	CASSYSRGGRRTEAFF	TGTGCCAGCAGTTACTCGAGAGGGGGCCGAAGGACTGAAGCTTTCTTT
-	-	TRBJ2-1	TRBV6-4	CASIRDYNEQFF	TGTGCCAGCATACGGGACTACAATGAGCAGTTCTTC
-	-	TRBJ2-5	TRBV9	CASSLTPGAETQYF	TGTGCCAGCAGCCTAACCCCGGGAGCCGAGACCCAGTACTTC
-	TRBD1	TRBJ2-7	TRBV13	CASSLGDRAYEQYF	TGTGCCAGCAGCTTAGGGGACAGGGCGTACGAGCAGTACTTC
-	-	TRBJ2-2	TRBV6-5	CASSYSAGAGELFF	TGTGCCAGCAGTTACTCGGCAGGGGCCGGGGAGCTGTTTTTT
-	TRBD1	TRBJ1-5	TRBV19	CASSTGQVNQPQHF	TGTGCCAGTAGTACTGGACAGGTCAATCAGCCCCAGCATTTT
-	-	TRBJ2-3	TRBV14	CASSHGNRDPTDTQYF	TGTGCCAGCAGCCACGGCAACAGGGATCCCACAGATACGCAGTATTTT
many	TRBD1	TRBJ1-6	TRBV6-1	CCCGETGEGSPLHF	TGTTGTTGCGGTGAGACAGGGGAGGGTTCACCCCTCCACTTT
-	-	TRBJ2-2	TRBV5-4	CASSARSEYTGELFF	TGTGCCAGCAGCGCCCGTTCAGAATACACCGGGGAGCTGTTTTTT
-	-	TRBJ1-1	TRBV27	CASRSDRPNTEAFF	TGTGCCAGCAGGTCGGACAGACCGAACACTGAAGCTTTCTTT
-	-	TRBJ2-6	TRBV2	CASRRISGANVLTF	TGTGCCAGCAGGAGGATCTCTGGGGCCAACGTCCTGACTTTC
few	-	TRBJ1-5	TRBV7-2	CASSFSGQNNQPQHF	TGTGCCAGCAGCTTCTCGGGACAAAATAATCAGCCCCAGCATTTT
-	TRBD1	TRBJ1-1	TRBV5-1	CASKGDSREAFF	TGCGCCAGCAAGGGGGACAGCCGTGAAGCTTTCTTT
few	TRBD1	TRBJ2-2	TRBV6-1	CASSERQGAGTGELFF	TGTGCCAGCAGTGAACGGCAGGGGGCGGGTACCGGGGAGCTGTTTTTT
-	TRBD1	TRBJ2-3	TRBV5-6	CASSLGGTGKTDTQYF	TGTGCCAGCAGCTTGGGGGGGACAGGGAAAACAGATACGCAGTATTTT
-	-	TRBJ2-7	TRBV4-3	CASSQDERVQYF	TGCGCCAGCAGCCAAGACGAGCGGGTGCAGTACTTC
-	-	TRBJ2-6	TRBV18	CASSVQQATGANVLTF	TGTGCCAGCTCAGTGCAACAGGCTACTGGGGCCAACGTCCTGACTTTC
-	TRBD1	TRBJ2-1	TRBV27	CASSGTVYNEQFF	TGTGCCAGTTCCGGGACAGTTTACAATGAGCAGTTCTTC
once	TRBD1	TRBJ2-2	TRBV6-4	CASSEMTGPSGELFF	TGTGCCAGCAGTGAAATGACAGGGCCCTCCGGGGAGCTGTTTTTT
-	-	TRBJ1-2	TRBV2	CASSVLQGSYGYTF	TGTGCCAGCAGTGTTCTACAGGGAAGCTATGGCTACACCTTC
few	-	TRBJ2-1	TRBV11-3	CATSGRSNEQFF	TGTGCCACCAGTGGCCGCTCCAATGAGCAGTTCTTC
-	-	TRBJ1-1	TRBV2	CASSGVGGPSRNTEAFF	TGTGCCAGCAGTGGGGTCGGGGGTCCAAGTCGGAACACTGAAGCTTTCTTT
-	-	TRBJ1-1	TRBV5-6	CASSLAAGTEAFF	TGTGCCAGCAGCTTGGCCGCAGGCACTGAAGCTTTCTTT
-	-	TRBJ2-7	TRBV6-4	CASFLQTAVPYEQYF	TGTGCCAGCTTTCTCCAGACAGCCGTTCCCTACGAGCAGTACTTC
-	TRBD1	TRBJ1-5	TRBV5-4	CASSLGGTGDQPQHF	TGTGCCAGCAGCTTGGGTGGGACAGGGGATCAGCCCCAGCATTTT
-	TRBD1	TRBJ1-2	TRBV5-8	CASSWDRGRIGSYTF	TGTGCCAGCAGCTGGGACAGGGGGCGAATCGGCAGCTACACCTTC
-	-	TRBJ2-7	TRBV6-1	CATYSGTTLSYEQYF	TGTGCCACCTACAGCGGTACCACGTTGTCCTACGAGCAGTACTTC
-	-	TRBJ2-7	TRBV19	CASSIFKNSREQYF	TGTGCCAGTAGTATATTTAAAAATTCCCGTGAGCAGTACTTC
-	-	TRBJ1-2	TRBV7-2	CASSLGGSGRYGYTF	TGTGCCAGCAGCTTAGGAGGGTCGGGCAGATATGGCTACACCTTC
few	-	TRBJ1-2	TRBV5-8	CASSLDAGYYGYTF	TGTGCCAGCAGCTTGGACGCGGGTTACTATGGCTACACCTTC
few	TRBD1	TRBJ1-5	TRBV18	CASSGTDSNQPQHF	TGTGCCAGCTCGGGGACAGATAGCAATCAGCCCCAGCATTTT
-	-	TRBJ1-2	TRBV10-3	CAIRFRVPSGYGYTF	TGTGCCATCAGGTTCAGGGTCCCCTCAGGCTATGGCTACACCTTC
few	TRBD2	TRBJ2-3	TRBV4-1	CASSRRTSGGNTDTQYF	TGCGCCAGCAGCCGCCGGACTAGCGGGGGGAACACAGATACGCAGTATTTT
once	TRBD1	TRBJ2-7	TRBV7-2	CASRYDRGPPYEQYF	TGTGCCAGCAGGTATGACAGGGGGCCTCCCTACGAGCAGTACTTC
-	-	TRBJ1-1	TRBV4-2	CASSQELGGANTEAFF	TGTGCCAGCAGCCAAGAACTTGGGGGGGCAAACACTGAAGCTTTCTTT